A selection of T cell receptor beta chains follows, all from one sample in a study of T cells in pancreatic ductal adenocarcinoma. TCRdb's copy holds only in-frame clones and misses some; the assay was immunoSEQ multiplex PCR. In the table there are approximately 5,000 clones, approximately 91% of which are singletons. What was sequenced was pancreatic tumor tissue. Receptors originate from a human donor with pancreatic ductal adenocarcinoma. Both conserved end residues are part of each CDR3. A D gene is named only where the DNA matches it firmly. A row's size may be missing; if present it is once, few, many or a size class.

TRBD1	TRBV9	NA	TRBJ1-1	TGTGCCAGCAGCGAGAGGGACAGGGTGGCCACCACTGAAGCTTTCTTT	CASSERDRVATTEAFF
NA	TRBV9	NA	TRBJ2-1	TGTGCCAGCAGCGTAGTCGGCCGGGGGGCTAATGAGCAGTTCTTC	CASSVVGRGANEQFF
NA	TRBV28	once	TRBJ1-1	TGTGCCAGCTCAACTATTTTGGCAAGTGGAGAGGGAACTGAAGCTTTCTTT	CASSTILASGEGTEAFF
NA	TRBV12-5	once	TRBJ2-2	TGTGCTAGTGGTTTGGGGACACACACCGGGGAGCTGTTTTTT	CASGLGTHTGELFF
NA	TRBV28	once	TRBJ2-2	TGTGCCAGCAGTTTTTCCGGGGCGCCCAACACCGGGGAGCTGTTTTTT	CASSFSGAPNTGELFF
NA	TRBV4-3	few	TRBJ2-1	TGCGCCAGCAGCCAAGACAGTTATGAGCAGTTCTTC	CASSQDSYEQFF
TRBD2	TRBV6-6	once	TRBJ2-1	TGTGCCAGCAGTACAACTCTCGGGGGGGGATACAATGAGCAGTTCTTC	CASSTTLGGGYNEQFF
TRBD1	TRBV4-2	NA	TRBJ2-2	TGTGCCAGCACAGAGGGACAGGGGATGTCCGGGGAGCTGTTTTTT	CASTEGQGMSGELFF
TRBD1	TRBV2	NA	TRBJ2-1	TGTGCCAGCCTCCGGGACAGGGGGCGTAATGAGCAGTTCTTC	CASLRDRGRNEQFF
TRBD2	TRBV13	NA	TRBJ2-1	TGTGCCAGCAGCCTAAGCGGGGGTGGAAATGAGCAGTTCTTC	CASSLSGGGNEQFF
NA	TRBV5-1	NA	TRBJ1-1	TGCGCCAGCAGTCAACAGATACCGAACACTGAAGCTTTCTTT	CASSQQIPNTEAFF
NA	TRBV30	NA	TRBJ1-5	TGTGCCTGGGGGGAGGCGTTTCAGCCCCAGCATTTT	CAWGEAFQPQHF
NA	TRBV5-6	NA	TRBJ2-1	TGTGCCAGCAGCTTTACACCTTACAATGAGCAGTTCTTC	CASSFTPYNEQFF
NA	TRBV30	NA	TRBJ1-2	TGTGCCTGGGATAGGAACTATGGCTACACCTTC	CAWDRNYGYTF
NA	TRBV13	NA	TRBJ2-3	TGTGCCAGCAGCTTGGGACTGAGCACAGATACGCAGTATTTT	CASSLGLSTDTQYF
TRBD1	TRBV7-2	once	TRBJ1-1	TGTGCCAGCAGATATACAGGGGGCACTGAAGCTTTCTTT	CASRYTGGTEAFF
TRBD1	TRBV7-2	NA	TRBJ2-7	TGTGCCAGCAGCTCCCAGTCCGGGACAGACTACGAGCAGTACTTC	CASSSQSGTDYEQYF
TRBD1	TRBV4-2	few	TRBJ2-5	TGTGCCAGCAGCCAAGAGACAGGGTCAAAGACCCAGTACTTC	CASSQETGSKTQYF
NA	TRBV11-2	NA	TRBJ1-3	TGTGCCAGCAGCCCAACACGAAACACCATATATTTT	CASSPTRNTIYF
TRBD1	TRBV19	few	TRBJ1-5	TGTGCCAGTAGTCTGCCCCAGGACAGGGACAATCAGCCCCAGCATTTT	CASSLPQDRDNQPQHF
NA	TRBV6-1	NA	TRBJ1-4	TGTGCCAGCAGTGCCACCTCGACGGATCCCAGGGAAAAACTGTTTTTT	CASSATSTDPREKLFF
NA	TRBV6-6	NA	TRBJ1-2	TGTGCCAGCAGCGAGGACAGAGTCTATGGCTACACCTTC	CASSEDRVYGYTF
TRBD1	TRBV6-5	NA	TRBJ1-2	TGTGCCAGCAGTCGTCCCGGGACAGGGAACGGAGGCTACACCTTC	CASSRPGTGNGGYTF
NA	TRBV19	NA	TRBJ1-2	TGTGCCAGTAGTATGGCCGGGCGGCCTGGCTACACCTTC	CASSMAGRPGYTF
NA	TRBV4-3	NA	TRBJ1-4	TGCGCCAGCAGCCAAGGAAATATCGGCGGCAGGGTGGGAGAAAAACTGTTTTTT	CASSQGNIGGRVGEKLFF
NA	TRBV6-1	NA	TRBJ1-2	TGTGCCAGCAGCTATTCTCAGACGGCCTATGGCTACACCTTC	CASSYSQTAYGYTF
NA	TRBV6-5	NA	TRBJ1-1	TGTGCCAGCAAGACGGGGCAGGACACTGAAGCTTTCTTT	CASKTGQDTEAFF
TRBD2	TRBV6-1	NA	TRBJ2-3	TGTGCCAGCAGTCGGGACTACACAGATACGCAGTATTTT	CASSRDYTDTQYF
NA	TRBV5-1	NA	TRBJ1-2	TGCGCCAGCAGCTTGGTCGGGGGGGGCGACTATGGCTACACCTTC	CASSLVGGGDYGYTF
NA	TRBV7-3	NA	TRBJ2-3	TGTGCCAGCAGCCTCTTAGCTCCGGAGGATGGAGATACGCAGTATTTT	CASSLLAPEDGDTQYF
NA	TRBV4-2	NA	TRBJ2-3	TGTGCCAGCAGCCAAGAGAGGGATACGCAGTATTTT	CASSQERDTQYF
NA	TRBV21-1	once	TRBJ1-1	TGTGCCAGCAGCAAATTGTCGGGGGGCAAGGGGATGAACACTGAAGCTTTCTTT	CASSKLSGGKGMNTEAFF
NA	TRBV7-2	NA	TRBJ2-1	TGTGCCAGCAGCCGAGGGGGCTCCTACAATGAGCAGTTCTTC	CASSRGGSYNEQFF
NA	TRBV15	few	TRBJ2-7	TGTGCCACCAGCAGAGATCAAGAAGGGGCAGGCGAGCAGTACTTC	CATSRDQEGAGEQYF
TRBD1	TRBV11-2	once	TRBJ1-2	TGTGCCAGCAGCTTAGGGGGGGACAGGGAAGGCTACACCTTC	CASSLGGDREGYTF
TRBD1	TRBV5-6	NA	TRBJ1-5	TGTGCCAGCAGCTTGAGAATCGCTGGGACAGGGAATCAGCCCCAGCATTTT	CASSLRIAGTGNQPQHF
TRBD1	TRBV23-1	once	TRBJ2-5	TGCGCCAGCACCCTCTTTCGCCGGGACAGGGTAAGACAAGAGACCCAGTACTTC	CASTLFRRDRVRQETQYF
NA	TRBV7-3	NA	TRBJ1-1	TGTGCCAGCAGCGCCCACCAGGGTGGTTCTGAAGCTTTCTTT	CASSAHQGGSEAFF
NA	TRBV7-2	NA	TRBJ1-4	TGTGCCAGCAGTTGGGGGGCCTGGGAAAAACTGTTTTTT	CASSWGAWEKLFF
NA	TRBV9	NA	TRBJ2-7	TGTGCCAGCAGCCCCCGCGCGGGTCCCTCCTACGAGCAGTACTTC	CASSPRAGPSYEQYF
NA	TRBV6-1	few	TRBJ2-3	TGTGCCAGCAGCGGGCCCGGGGGTACGCAGTATTTT	CASSGPGGTQYF
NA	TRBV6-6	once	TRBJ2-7	TGTGCCAGCAGTTTTGTCGGCGGGGAGCAGTACTTC	CASSFVGGEQYF
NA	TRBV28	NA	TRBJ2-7	TGTGCCAGCAGTTCCCCCCACTCTTTGAGGCGCGAGCAGTACTTC	CASSSPHSLRREQYF
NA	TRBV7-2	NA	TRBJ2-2	TGTGCCAGCAGCTCGTTGCGGGCACACACCGGGGAGCTGTTTTTT	CASSSLRAHTGELFF